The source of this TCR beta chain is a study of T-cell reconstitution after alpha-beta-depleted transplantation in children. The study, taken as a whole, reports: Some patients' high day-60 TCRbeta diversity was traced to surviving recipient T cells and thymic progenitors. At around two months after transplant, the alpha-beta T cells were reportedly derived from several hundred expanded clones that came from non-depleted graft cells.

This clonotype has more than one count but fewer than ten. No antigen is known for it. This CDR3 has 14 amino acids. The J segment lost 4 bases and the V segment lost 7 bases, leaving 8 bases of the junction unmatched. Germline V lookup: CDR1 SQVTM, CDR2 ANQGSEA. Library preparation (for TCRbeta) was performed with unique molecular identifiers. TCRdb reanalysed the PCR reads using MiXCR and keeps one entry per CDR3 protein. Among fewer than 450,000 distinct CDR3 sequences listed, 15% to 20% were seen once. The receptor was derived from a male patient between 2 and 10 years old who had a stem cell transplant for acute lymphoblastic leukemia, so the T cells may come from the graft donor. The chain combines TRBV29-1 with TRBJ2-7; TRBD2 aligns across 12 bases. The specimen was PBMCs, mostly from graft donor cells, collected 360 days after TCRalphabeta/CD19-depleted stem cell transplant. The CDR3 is CSAASSGRVYEQYF. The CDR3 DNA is TGCAGCGCCGCCTCTAGCGGGAGGGTGTACGAGCAGTACTTC.